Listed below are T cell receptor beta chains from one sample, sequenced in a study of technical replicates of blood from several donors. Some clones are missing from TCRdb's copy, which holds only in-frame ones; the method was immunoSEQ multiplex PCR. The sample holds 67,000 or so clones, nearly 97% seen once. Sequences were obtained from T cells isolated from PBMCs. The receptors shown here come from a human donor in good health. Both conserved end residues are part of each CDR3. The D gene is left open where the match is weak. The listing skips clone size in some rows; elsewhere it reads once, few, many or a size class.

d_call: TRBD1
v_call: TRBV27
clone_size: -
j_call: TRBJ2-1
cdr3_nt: TGTGCCAGCAGTCCCCGCTGGGTCTCAGTCGGGACAGGACACAATGAGCAGTTCTTC
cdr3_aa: CASSPRWVSVGTGHNEQFF

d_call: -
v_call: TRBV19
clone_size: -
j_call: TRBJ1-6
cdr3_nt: TGTGCCAGTAGTAATAACAGGGATACGTTGAATTCACCCCTCCACTTT
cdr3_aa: CASSNNRDTLNSPLHF

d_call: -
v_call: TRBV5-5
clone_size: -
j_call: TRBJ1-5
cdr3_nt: TGTGCCAGCAGCTTGGTCCCGGGGGGCCGACAGCCCCAGCATTTT
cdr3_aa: CASSLVPGGRQPQHF

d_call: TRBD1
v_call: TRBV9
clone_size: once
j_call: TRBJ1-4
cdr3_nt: TGTGCCAGCAGCGTGGGACAGGGGGCTGAAAAACTGTTTTTT
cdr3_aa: CASSVGQGAEKLFF

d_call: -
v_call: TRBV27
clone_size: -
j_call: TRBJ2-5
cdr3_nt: TGTGCCAGCAGTTCTAATCAAGAGACCCAGTACTTC
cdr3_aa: CASSSNQETQYF

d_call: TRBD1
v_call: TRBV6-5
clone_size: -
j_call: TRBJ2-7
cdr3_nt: TGTGCCAGCAGACGGACAGGGGCCTACGAGCAGTACTTC
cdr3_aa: CASRRTGAYEQYF

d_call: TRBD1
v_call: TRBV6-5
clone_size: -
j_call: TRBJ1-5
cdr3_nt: TGTGCCAGCAGTTATCTACAGGGGAATCAGCCCCAGCATTTT
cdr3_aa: CASSYLQGNQPQHF

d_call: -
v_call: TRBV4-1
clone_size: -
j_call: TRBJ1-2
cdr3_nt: TGCGCCAGCAGCGAAAAGGACTCCCAGTTCTATGGCTACACCTTC
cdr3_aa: CASSEKDSQFYGYTF

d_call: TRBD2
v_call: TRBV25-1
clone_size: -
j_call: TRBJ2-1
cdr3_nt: TGTGCCAGCAGTGAAATGAGCGGGAGTTTGGACAATGAGCAGTTCTTC
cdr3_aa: CASSEMSGSLDNEQFF

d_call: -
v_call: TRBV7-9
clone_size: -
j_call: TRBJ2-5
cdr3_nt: TGTGCCAGCAGCGCAGCCGGGAGTAGGAGCCAGTACTTC
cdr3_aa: CASSAAGSRSQYF

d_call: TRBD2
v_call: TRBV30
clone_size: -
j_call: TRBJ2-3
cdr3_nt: TGTGCCTGGAGTGGACTAGCGGGCCACACAGATACGCAGTATTTT
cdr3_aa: CAWSGLAGHTDTQYF

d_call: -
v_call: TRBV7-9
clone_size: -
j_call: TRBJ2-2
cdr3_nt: TGTGCCAGCAGCCCACTTAGGGGGGGCGCGGACACCGGGGAGCTGTTTTTT
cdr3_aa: CASSPLRGGADTGELFF

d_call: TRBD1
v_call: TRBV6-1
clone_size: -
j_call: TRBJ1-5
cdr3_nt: TGTGCCAGCAGTGACGGGACAGGGGGTGGCAATCAGCCCCAGCATTTT
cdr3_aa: CASSDGTGGGNQPQHF

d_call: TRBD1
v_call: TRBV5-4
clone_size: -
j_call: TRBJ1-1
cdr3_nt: TGTGCCAGCAGCTCACCCGGACAGGGGGGGGCGAACACTGAAGCTTTCTTT
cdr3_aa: CASSSPGQGGANTEAFF

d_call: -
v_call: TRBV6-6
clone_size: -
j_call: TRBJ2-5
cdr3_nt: TGTGCCAGCAGAAGCCTCGTGCGACAAGAGACCCAGTACTTC
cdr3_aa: CASRSLVRQETQYF

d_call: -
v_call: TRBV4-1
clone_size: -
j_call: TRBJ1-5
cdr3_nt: TGCGCCAGCAGCCAAGCGTTCGGTCAGCCCCAGCATTTT
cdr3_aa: CASSQAFGQPQHF

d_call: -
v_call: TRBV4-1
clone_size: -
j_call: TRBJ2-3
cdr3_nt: TGCGCCAGCAGTCCGCTGAGCCCAGATACGCAGTATTTT
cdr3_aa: CASSPLSPDTQYF

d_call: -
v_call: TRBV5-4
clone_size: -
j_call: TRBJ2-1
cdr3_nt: TGTGCCAGCAGCCTACCCAAGACAGTCAATGAGCAGTTCTTC
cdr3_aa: CASSLPKTVNEQFF

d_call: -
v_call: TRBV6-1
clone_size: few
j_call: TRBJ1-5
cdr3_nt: TGTGCCAGCAGCGACAGTAGCAATCAGCCCCAGCATTTT
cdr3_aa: CASSDSSNQPQHF

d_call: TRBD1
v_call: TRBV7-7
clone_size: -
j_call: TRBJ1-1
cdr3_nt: TGTGCCAGCAGCCCATGGGACAGCACTGAAGCTTTCTTT
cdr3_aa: CASSPWDSTEAFF

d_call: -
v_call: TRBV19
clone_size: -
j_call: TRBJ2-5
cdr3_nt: TGTGCCAGTAGTAGCAGGGGTCGGGGGACCCAGTACTTC
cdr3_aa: CASSSRGRGTQYF

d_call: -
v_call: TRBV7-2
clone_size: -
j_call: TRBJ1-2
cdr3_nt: TGTGCCAGCAGCTCACCGACATTTTTTAATGGCTACACCTTC
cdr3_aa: CASSSPTFFNGYTF

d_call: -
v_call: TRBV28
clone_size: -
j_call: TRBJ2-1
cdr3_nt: TGTGCCAGCAGTGAGGGTGAGCAGTTCTTC
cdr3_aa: CASSEGEQFF

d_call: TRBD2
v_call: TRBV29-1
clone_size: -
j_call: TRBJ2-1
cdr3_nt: TGCAGCTATGGGACTAGCGCTAGCTCCTACAATGAGCAGTTCTTC
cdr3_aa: CSYGTSASSYNEQFF

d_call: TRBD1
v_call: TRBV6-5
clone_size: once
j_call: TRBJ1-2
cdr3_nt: TGTGCCAGCAGTTCCACGACAGGGAAAGGTGGCTACACCTTC
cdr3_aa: CASSSTTGKGGYTF

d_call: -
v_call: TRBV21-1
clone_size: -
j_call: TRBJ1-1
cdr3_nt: TGTGCCAGCAGCAAAAGGACAGGCCGTGAAGCTTTCTTT
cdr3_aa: CASSKRTGREAFF

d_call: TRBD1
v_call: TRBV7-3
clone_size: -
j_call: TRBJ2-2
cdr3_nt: TGTGCCAGCAGCTTAGGTTCAGGGACAGCGGCCGGGGAGCTGTTTTTT
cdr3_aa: CASSLGSGTAAGELFF

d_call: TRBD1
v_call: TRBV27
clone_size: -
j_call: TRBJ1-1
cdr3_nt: TGTGCCAGCACCAGACAGGGTGCCGCTGAAGCTTTCTTT
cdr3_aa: CASTRQGAAEAFF

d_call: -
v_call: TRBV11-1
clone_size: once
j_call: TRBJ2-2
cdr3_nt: TGTGCCAGCAGCTTAAGGAGGGATAACACCGGGGAGCTGTTTTTT
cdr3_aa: CASSLRRDNTGELFF

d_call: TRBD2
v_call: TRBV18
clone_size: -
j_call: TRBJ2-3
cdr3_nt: TGTGCCAGCTCACCGCCGGGACTAGCAACAGATACGCAGTATTTT
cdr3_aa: CASSPPGLATDTQYF

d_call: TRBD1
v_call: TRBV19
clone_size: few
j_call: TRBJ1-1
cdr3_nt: TGTGCCAGTAGTCGGGGACAGGGTACTCGGGGGGTTGAAGCTTTCTTT
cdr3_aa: CASSRGQGTRGVEAFF

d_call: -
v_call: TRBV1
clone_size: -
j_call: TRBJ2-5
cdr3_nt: TGCACCAGCAATCGGGACTTACAAGAGACCCAGTACTTC
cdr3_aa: CTSNRDLQETQYF

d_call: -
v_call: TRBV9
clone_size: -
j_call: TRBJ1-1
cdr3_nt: TGTGCCAGCAGCGTAGGAGACTTGAACACTGAAGCTTTCTTT
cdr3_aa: CASSVGDLNTEAFF

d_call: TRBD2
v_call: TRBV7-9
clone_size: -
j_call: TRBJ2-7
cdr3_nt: TGTGCCAGCAGTTTAGGGGCTAGCGGGATCTCCTACGAGCAGTACTTC
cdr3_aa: CASSLGASGISYEQYF

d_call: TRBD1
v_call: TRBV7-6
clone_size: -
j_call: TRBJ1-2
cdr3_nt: TGTGCCAGCAGCTTAGGGACAGGGGCCTATGGCTACACCTTC
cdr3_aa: CASSLGTGAYGYTF

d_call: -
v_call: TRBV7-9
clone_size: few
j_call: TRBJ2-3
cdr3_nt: TGTGCCAGCAGCTTTTTATGGCGGGGAGACACAGATACGCAGTATTTT
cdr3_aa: CASSFLWRGDTDTQYF

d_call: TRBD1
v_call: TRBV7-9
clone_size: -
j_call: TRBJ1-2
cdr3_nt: TGTGCCAGCAGCCAACAACTGGGACAGGGAGCCTACTATGGCTACACCTTC
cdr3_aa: CASSQQLGQGAYYGYTF

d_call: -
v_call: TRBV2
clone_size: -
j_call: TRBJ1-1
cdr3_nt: TGTGCCAGAAACCCCAGGGTATCGGAAGCTTTCTTT
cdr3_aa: CARNPRVSEAFF

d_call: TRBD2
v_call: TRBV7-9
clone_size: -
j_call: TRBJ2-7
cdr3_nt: TGTGCCAGCAGCCCACGAACTCGGACTAGCGGGAGGAGCTCCTACGAGCAGTACTTC
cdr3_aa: CASSPRTRTSGRSSYEQYF

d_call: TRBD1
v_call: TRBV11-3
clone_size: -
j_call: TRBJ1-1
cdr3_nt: TGTGCCAGCAGCCCGTATAGACAGGGGCTAGGGAACACTGAAGCTTTCTTT
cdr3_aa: CASSPYRQGLGNTEAFF

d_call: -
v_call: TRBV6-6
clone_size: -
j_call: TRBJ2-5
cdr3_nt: TGTGCCAGCAGACCGGGACTGGCGGATTTGACCCAGTACTTC
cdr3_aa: CASRPGLADLTQYF

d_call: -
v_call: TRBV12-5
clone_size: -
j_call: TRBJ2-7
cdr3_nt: TGTGCTAGTGGTTTTTTTATTCGCAGGGACTACGAGCAGTACTTC
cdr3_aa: CASGFFIRRDYEQYF

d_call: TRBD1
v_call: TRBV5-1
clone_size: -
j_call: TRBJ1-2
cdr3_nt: TGCGCCAGCAGCTTGTTGGGACAGGGCTATGGCTACACCTTC
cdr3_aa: CASSLLGQGYGYTF

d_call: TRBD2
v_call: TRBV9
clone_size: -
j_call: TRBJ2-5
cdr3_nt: TGTGCCAGCAGCGTAGGAAATAGCGGGGGAGAGACCCAGTACTTC
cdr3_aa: CASSVGNSGGETQYF

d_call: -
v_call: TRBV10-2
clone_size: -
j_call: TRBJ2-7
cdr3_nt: TGCGCCAGCAGTGAGTTTGGAGGGCACGAGCAGTACTTC
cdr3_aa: CASSEFGGHEQYF

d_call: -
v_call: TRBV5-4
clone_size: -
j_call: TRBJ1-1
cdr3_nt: TGTGCCAGCAGCTTGTTGGGGGGGCCAAACACTGAAGCTTTCTTT
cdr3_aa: CASSLLGGPNTEAFF

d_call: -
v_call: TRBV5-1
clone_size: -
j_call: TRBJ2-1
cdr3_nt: TGCGCCAGCAGCCCCCCCGGCTCTAGTTCCGCCAATGAGCAGTTCTTC
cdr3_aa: CASSPPGSSSANEQFF

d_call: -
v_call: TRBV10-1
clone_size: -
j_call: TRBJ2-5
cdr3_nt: TGCGCCAGCAGTGAAACGGGAAAGACCCAGTACTTC
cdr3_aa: CASSETGKTQYF

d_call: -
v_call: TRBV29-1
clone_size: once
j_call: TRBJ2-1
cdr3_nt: TGCAGCGTTGGGGCCCGAACGAATGAGCAGTTCTTC
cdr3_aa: CSVGARTNEQFF